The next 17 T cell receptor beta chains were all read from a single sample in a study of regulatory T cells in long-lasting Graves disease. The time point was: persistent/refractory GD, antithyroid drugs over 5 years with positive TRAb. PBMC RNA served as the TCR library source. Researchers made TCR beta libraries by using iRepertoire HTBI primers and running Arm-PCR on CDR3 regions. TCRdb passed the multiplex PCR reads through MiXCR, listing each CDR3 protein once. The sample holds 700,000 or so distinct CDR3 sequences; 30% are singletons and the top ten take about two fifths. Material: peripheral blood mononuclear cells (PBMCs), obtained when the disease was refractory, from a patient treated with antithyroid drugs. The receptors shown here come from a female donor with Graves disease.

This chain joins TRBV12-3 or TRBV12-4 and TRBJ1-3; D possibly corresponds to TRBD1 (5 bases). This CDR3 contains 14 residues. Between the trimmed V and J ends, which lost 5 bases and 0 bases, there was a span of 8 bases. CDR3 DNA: TGTGCCAGCAGTGGGGACCTCTCTGGAAACACCATATATTTT. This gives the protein CASSGDLSGNTIYF.

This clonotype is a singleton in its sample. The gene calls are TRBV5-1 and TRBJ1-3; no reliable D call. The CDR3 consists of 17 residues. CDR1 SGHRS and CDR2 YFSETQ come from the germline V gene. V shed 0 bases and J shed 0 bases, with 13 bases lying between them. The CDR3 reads CASSLAAASYSGNTIYF. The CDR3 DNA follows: TGCGCCAGCAGCTTGGCCGCGGCGAGCTACTCTGGAAACACCATATATTTT.

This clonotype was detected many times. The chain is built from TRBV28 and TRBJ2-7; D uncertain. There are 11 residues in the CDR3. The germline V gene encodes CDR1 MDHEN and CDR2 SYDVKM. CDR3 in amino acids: CATTTFGEQYF. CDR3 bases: TGTGCTACAACCACCTTTGGGGAGCAGTACTTC.

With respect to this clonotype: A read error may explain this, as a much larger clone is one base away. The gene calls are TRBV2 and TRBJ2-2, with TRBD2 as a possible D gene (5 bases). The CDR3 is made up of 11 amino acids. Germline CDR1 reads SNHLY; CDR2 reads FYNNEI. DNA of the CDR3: TGTGCCAGCAGTTTGTACGGGGAGCCGTTTTTT. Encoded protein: CASSLYGEPFF.

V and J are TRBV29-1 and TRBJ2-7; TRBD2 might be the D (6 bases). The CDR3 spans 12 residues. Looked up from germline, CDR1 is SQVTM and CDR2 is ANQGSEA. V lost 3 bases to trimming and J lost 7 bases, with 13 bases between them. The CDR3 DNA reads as TGCAGCGTTGAGGCTAGCGTCGGTGAGCAGTACTTC. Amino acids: CSVEASVGEQYF.

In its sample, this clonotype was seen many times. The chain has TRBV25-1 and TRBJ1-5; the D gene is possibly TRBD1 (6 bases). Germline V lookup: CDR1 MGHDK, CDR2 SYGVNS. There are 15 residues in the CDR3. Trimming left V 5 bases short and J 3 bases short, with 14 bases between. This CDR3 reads CASSLGTTNNQPQHF. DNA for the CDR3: TGTGCCAGCAGTCTTGGGACAACTAACAATCAGCCCCAGCATTTT.

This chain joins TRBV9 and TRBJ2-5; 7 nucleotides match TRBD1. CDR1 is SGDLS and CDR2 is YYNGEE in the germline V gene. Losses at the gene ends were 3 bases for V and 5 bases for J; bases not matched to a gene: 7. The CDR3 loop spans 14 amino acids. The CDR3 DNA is TGTGCCAGCAGCGCTACAGGGGTGGTTGAGACCCAGTACTTC. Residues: CASSATGVVETQYF.

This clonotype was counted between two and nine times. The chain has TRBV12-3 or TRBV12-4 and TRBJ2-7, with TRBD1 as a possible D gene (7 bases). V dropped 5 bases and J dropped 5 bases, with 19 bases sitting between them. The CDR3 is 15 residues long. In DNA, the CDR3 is TGTGCCAGCAGTAGGGGACTCCTCACAGGGGACGAGCAGTACTTC. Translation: CASSRGLLTGDEQYF.

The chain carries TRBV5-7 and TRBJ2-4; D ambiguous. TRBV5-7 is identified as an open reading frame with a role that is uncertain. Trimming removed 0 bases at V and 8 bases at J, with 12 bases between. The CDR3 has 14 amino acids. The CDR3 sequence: CASSLERISDIQYF. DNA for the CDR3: TGTGCCAGCAGCTTGGAGCGTATTTCGGACATTCAGTACTTC.

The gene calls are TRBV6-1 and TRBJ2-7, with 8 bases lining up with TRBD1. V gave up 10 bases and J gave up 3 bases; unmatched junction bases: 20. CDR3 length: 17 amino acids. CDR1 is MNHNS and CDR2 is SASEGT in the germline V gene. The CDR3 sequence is CATTSGTGYGGFYEQYF. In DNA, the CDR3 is TGTGCCACCACCTCCGGGACAGGTTACGGGGGTTTCTACGAGCAGTACTTC.

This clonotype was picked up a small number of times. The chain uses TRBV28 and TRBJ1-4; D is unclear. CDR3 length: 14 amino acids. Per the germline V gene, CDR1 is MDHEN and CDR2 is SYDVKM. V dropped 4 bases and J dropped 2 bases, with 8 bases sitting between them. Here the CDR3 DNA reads TGTGCCAGCAGTTCACCTCTCACTAATGAAAAACTGTTTTTT. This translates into CASSSPLTNEKLFF.

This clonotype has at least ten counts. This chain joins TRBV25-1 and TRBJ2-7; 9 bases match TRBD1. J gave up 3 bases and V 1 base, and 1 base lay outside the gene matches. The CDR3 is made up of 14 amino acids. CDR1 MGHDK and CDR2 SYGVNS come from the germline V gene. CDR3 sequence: CASSEWDRVYEQYF. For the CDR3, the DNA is TGTGCCAGCAGTGAATGGGACAGGGTCTACGAGCAGTACTTC.

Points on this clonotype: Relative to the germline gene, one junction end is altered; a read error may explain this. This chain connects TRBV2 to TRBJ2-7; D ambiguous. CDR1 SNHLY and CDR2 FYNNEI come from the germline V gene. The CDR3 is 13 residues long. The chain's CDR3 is CASTARYSCEQYF. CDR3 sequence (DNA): TGTGCCAGCACAGCGCGTTACTCCTGCGAGCAGTACTTC.

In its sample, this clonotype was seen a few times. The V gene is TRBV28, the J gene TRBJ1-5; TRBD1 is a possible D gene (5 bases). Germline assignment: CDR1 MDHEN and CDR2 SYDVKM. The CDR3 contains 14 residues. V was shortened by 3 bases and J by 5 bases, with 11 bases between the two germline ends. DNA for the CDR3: TGTGCCAGCAGTTTGTATCGACAGTATCAGCCCCAGCATTTT. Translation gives CASSLYRQYQPQHF.

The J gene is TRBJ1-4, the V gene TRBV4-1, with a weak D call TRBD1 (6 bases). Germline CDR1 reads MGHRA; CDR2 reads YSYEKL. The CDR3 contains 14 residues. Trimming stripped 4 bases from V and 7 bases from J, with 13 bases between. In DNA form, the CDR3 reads TGCGCCAGCAGCCGGGACATCCAAAGTGAAAAACTGTTTTTT. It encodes CASSRDIQSEKLFF.

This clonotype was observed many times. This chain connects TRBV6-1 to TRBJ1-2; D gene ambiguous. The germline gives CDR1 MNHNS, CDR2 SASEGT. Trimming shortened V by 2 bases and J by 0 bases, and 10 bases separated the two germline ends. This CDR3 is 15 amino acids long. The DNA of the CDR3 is TGTGCCAGCAGTGAACGGACTGCCCCTAACTATGGCTACACCTTC. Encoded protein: CASSERTAPNYGYTF.

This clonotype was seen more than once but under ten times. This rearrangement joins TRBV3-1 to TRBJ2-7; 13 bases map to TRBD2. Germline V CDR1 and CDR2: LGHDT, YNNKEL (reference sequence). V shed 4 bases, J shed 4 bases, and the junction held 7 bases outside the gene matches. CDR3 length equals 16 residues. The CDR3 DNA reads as TGTGCCAGCAGCCCCCGAACTAGCGGGAGGGCTTACGAGCAGTACTTC. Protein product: CASSPRTSGRAYEQYF.